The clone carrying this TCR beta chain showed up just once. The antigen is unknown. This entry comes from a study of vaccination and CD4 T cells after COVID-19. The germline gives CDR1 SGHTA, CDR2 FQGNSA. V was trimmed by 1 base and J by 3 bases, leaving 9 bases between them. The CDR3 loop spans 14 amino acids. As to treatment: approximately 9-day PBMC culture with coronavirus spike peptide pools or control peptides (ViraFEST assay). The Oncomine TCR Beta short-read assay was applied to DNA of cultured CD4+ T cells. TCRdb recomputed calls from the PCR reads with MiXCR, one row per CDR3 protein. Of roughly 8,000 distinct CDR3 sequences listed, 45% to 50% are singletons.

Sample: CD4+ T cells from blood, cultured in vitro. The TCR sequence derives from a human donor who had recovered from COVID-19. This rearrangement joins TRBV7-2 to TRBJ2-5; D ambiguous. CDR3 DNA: TGTGCCAGCAGCTTAGAAAGGGTGAAAGAGACCCAGTACTTC. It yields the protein CASSLERVKETQYF.